The 6 T cell receptor beta chains presented below share a single source sample, sequenced in a study of blood T cell repertoires in COVID-19. Profiling relied on immunoSEQ multiplex PCR, and the TCRdb table lists in-frame clones only, not all of them. The repertoire has about 180,000 clones, approximately 88% of them found once; the top ten carry about 7%. Sequenced: peripheral blood. All receptors derive from a woman between 40 and 50 years old with COVID-19, enrolled during active disease.

This chain links TRBV4-1 with TRBJ2-7; D is perhaps TRBD1 (5 bases). The CDR3 covers 14 residues. Germline V gene data show CDR1 as MGHRA and CDR2 as YSYEKL. V lost 4 bases and J lost 5, with 15 bases in between. Here the CDR3 reads CASSLQATGDEQYF. The CDR3 DNA reads as TGCGCCAGCAGCCTACAGGCCACCGGCGACGAGCAGTACTTC.

This chain joins TRBV29-1 and TRBJ2-5; 7 nucleotides line up with TRBD2. Germline values: CDR1 SQVTM, CDR2 ANQGSEA. J lost 5 bases, V lost 8 bases, and 8 bases had no gene match. CDR3 size: 12 residues. The CDR3 reads CSPAGVGETQYF. CDR3 coding DNA: TGCAGCCCCGCGGGGGTAGGCGAGACCCAGTACTTC.

The V call is TRBV7-3, the J call TRBJ1-1; TRBD1 matches at 11 bases. The CDR3 is 14 residues long. Unmatched junction bases numbered 7, after V lost 8 bases and J lost 5 bases. The germline V gene encodes CDR1 SGHTA and CDR2 FQGTGA. This chain's CDR3 is CASSSGTGGTEAFF. In DNA, the CDR3 is TGTGCCAGCTCATCCGGGACAGGGGGGACTGAAGCTTTCTTT.

The V gene is TRBV2, the J gene TRBJ1-3; D call uncertain. CDR1 and CDR2 from the germline V gene are SNHLY and FYNNEI. The V and J ends lost 6 bases and 1 base respectively, with 22 bases between them. This CDR3 comprises 18 residues. The CDR3 nucleotides read TGTGCCAGCAGCCGACCAAGCGGATCAGGCTCGTCTGGAAACACCATATATTTT. It yields the protein CASSRPSGSGSSGNTIYF.

V usage is TRBV28 and J usage is TRBJ2-3; TRBD1 aligns across 12 bases. V lost 6 bases, J lost 7 bases, and 17 bases stayed unmatched. The germline V gene encodes CDR1 MDHEN and CDR2 SYDVKM. The CDR3 runs to 18 residues. The CDR3 sequence: CASSPMGAGTGGGNTQYF. In DNA, the CDR3 is TGTGCCAGCAGCCCTATGGGTGCCGGGACAGGGGGCGGCAATACGCAGTATTTT. The whole variable domain, remainder taken from reference TRBV28 and TRBJ2-3, is DVKVTQSSRYLVKRTGEKVFLECVQDMDHENMFWYRQDPGLGLRLIYFSYDVKMKEKGDIPEGYSVSREKKERFSLILESASTNQTSMYLCASSPMGAGTGGGNTQYFGPGTRLTVL.

The genes are TRBV19 and TRBJ1-3; D call uncertain. The CDR3 extends over 15 amino acids. Looked up from germline, CDR1 is LNHDA and CDR2 is SQIVND (reference sequence). The germline V and J ends were trimmed by 3 bases and 0 bases, with 9 bases remaining between them. The CDR3 DNA sequence: TGTGCCAGTAGTATGGGCAAGTCCTCTGGAAACACCATATATTTT. It translates to CASSMGKSSGNTIYF. Looking up the rest from reference TRBV19 and TRBJ1-3 gives the full variable domain: DGGITQSPKYLFRKEGQNVTLSCEQNLNHDAMYWYRQDPGQGLRLIYYSQIVNDFQKGDIAEGYSVSREKKESFPLTVTSAQKNPTAFYLCASSMGKSSGNTIYFGEGSWLTVV.